This T cell receptor (beta chain) was captured in a study of blood T cells in healthy people across ages. Next came a second PCR, run for about 6 to 12 cycles, which used a sample-barcoded 5' primer along with a J-beta primer mix. Carrying 12 random nucleotides, a template-switch adaptor labeled each individual cDNA molecule. TCRdb passed the 5' RACE reads through MiXCR, listing each CDR3 protein once. The data show 780,000 or so distinct CDR3 sequences, about 25% seen once. The CDR3 totals 12 residues. Findings and caveats of the study: Among T cells, TCR beta diversity per million cells dropped roughly linearly as age rose. Total diversity from one million sequenced T cells was likely underestimated.

This clonotype was found a few times. Its antigen remains unknown. The sample was also reused in another study, on T cells of mothers and their children. Turning to that study: Researchers report slightly higher, though non-significant, overlap in related mother-child pairs than in unrelated pairs.

This TCR was recovered from a boy aged 5 to 17 in good health. V is TRBV12-3 or TRBV12-4 and J is TRBJ2-5, with D perhaps matching TRBD1 or TRBD2 (5 bases each). The DNA end lines up better with TRBJ2-7; the J call may be wrong. Material: blood. CDR3 coding DNA: TGTGCCAGCAGTTCCAGGGACCACGAGCAGTACTTC. Amino acid sequence: CASSSRDHEQYF.